The clone carrying this TCR beta chain was picked up one time. Its target is unknown. Looked up from germline, CDR1 is MNHEY and CDR2 is SVGAGI. This CDR3 is built from 14 residues. J was trimmed by 4 bases and V by 4 bases; bases with no gene match: 5. These data come from a study of graft-versus-host responses after intestinal transplantation. Generated by immunoSEQ multiplex PCR, the TCRdb table keeps only in-frame clones and is missing some. The sample has 96,000 or so clones, roughly nine tenths seen once; the top ten hold roughly 0.15%. The rearrangement links TRBV6-5 to TRBJ1-2, with 8 bases lining up with TRBD1. This receptor was identified in a human donor who received an intestinal transplant. Sequenced material: unstimulated CD4+ T cells sorted from spleen or lymph node cells, taken before intestinal transplant. The CDR3 loop reads CASSFRTGSYGYTF. For the CDR3, the DNA is TGTGCCAGCAGTTTCCGGACAGGGTCCTATGGCTACACCTTC.